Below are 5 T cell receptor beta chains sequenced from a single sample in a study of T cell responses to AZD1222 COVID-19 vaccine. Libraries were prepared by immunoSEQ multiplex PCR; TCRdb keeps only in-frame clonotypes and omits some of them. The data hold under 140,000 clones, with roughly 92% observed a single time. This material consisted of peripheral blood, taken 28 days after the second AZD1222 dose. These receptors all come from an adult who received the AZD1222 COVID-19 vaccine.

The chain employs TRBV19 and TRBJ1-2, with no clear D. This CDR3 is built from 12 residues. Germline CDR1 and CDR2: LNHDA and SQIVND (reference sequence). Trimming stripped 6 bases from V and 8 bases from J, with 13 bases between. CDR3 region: CASRETSGGYTF. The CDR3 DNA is TGTGCCAGTAGGGAGACCAGTGGGGGCTACACCTTC.

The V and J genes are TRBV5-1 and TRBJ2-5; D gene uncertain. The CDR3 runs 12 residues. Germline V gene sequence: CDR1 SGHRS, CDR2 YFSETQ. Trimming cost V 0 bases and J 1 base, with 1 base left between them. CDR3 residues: CASSLAQETQYF. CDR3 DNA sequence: TGCGCCAGCAGCTTGGCCCAAGAGACCCAGTACTTC.

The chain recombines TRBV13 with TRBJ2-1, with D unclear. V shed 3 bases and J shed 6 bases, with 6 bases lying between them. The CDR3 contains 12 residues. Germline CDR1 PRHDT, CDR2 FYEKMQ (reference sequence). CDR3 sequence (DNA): TGTGCCAGCAGCTTTCTGGGCAATGAGCAGTTCTTC. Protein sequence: CASSFLGNEQFF.

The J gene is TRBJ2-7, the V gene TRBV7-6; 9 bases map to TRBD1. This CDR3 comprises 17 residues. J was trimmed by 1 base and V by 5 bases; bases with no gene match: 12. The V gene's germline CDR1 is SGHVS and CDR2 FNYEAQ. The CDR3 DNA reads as TGTGCCAGCAGCCCATTTAAAGGACAGGGGAGGTCCTACGAGCAGTACTTC. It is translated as CASSPFKGQGRSYEQYF.

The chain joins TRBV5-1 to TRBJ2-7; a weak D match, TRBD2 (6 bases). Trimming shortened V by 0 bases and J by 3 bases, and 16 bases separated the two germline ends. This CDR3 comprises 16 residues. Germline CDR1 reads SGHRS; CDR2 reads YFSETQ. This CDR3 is CASSLEGAGNYYEQYF. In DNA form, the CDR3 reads TGCGCCAGCAGCTTGGAAGGAGCGGGCAATTACTACGAGCAGTACTTC. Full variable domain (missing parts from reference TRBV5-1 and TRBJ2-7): KAGVTQTPRYLIKTRGQQVTLSCSPISGHRSVSWYQQTPGQGLQFLFEYFSETQRNKGNFPGRFSGRQFSNSRSEMNVSTLELGDSALYLCASSLEGAGNYYEQYFGPGTRLTVT.